The present T cell receptor beta chain was sequenced within a study of shared clonotypes between healthy human individuals (dated by TCRdb to about 2020). Some background on the complete study: Two women and a few men aged 18 to 49 years were included in the cohort. Each donor's leukapheresis produced roughly between roughly 0.9 and 9 billion PBMCs. To increase sequencing depth and limit assay-specific biases, different laboratories used diverse techniques to prepare libraries and sequence TCR repertoires. To estimate repertoire size and how much clonotypes are shared between individuals, the study performed deep sequencing of blood TCR repertoires from roughly five healthy adults. For each donor, CD4 naive and CD4 memory were each run on three plates, CD8 naive on two plates, and CD8 memory on one plate. Study-wide findings and limitations: Larger estimated clonotype richness was generally found for naive subsets than for memory subsets. Based on pairwise subsampling, the degree of clonotype sharing among donors was expected to be affected by sequencing depth. Because the study included only a small number of donors, the genetic and exposure-history diversity represented was limited. Clonotypes shared by all four sorted-subset donors showed higher generation probabilities than non-shared clonotypes. Even with the large sequencing depth, rarefaction of the sorted-subset datasets indicated that sequencing was incomplete. Across a handful of donors, roughly 5.4% of naive CD4, roughly 3.5% of naive CD8, 2% to 2.5% of memory CD4, and approximately 0.4% of memory CD8 clonotypes were shared. Sampling was restricted to blood, and TCR repertoires in tissue are likely to differ from TCR repertoires in blood.

Concerning this clone itself: Its specific antigen is unknown. No clone much larger than this one lies a single base away; base qualities are absent.

Using the deep immunoSEQ assay, multiplex PCR amplified TCR CDR3 regions from genomic DNA. For each cell subset, the extracted genomic DNA was distributed evenly across all wells of several immunoSEQ 96-well plates, and each plate served as one replicate. Each replicate PCR for sorted subsets received approximately 220 ng genomic DNA, equal to 28,000 or so T cell genomes. The purified libraries were quantified using a Qubit 3.0 fluorometer, sized with a Bioanalyzer 2100, and then quantified again using the KAPA Library Quantification kit. Every immunoSEQ 96-well plate was sequenced on a dedicated single-read 150-cycle Illumina NextSeq 550 flow cell. Under the source paper's analysis protocol: The immunoSEQ output contained only junctional sequences without quality scores, so filtering could not match that applied to full-length reads. Sequences were annotated with PyIR, a Python wrapper for IgBLAST v1.9, and V/J genes and CDR3 were assigned using IMGT germline references. Reads were filtered out if the reads had weak V/J assignments (E-value above 1e-6), no CDR3, stop codons, out-of-frame junctions, or ambiguous translated residues. V3J clonotypes were defined by identical inferred V gene, J gene, and CDR3 amino acid sequence. Percentage overlap between repertoires was computed as shared unique clonotypes divided by the size of the smaller repertoire. Richness of each repertoire was evaluated using RTK rarefaction, the Chao1 estimator, and Recon v2.1 estimates of unobserved clonotypes. For all TCRbeta clonotypes obtained by the gDNA method from a few donors, generation probabilities were computed with OLGA. As stored in TCRdb, this immuneACCESS dataset retains in-frame rearrangements with V and J assigned. A fraction of the clones does not appear; measured against another copy, unresolved V genes explain less than half of the discrepancy, and the remainder lacks a known reason. V, J and clone size derive from that table, while D and trimming were established from the DNA sequence. The sample yields millions of clones; around 94% were counted once. The leading ten clones occupy over 0.12% of the sample.

The junction shows trimming of 4 bases on V and 6 bases on J, plus 18 bases between the germline ends. Measured from the cysteine to the phenylalanine, the CDR3 is 15 residues long. The sequence is cut down to CDR3 DNA, 45 bases in frame from base 1. As encoded in the germline V gene, CDR1 is KGHSH while CDR2 is LQKENI. The donors were healthy, HIV-negative adults who had no recently reported acute infections or vaccinations. Only Caucasian adults living in Nashville, Tennessee, USA were represented among the donors. CD4+ T cells were enriched by magnetic negative selection, after which naive cells were positively selected on CD45RA and the negative fraction was taken as the memory subset. Blood was collected by leukapheresis, and PBMCs were isolated by Ficoll-Histopaque density gradient centrifugation and then cryopreserved in liquid nitrogen vapor phase. Analytical flow cytometry was used to check the purity and quantity of each magnetically sorted T cell population. From each sorted fraction, genomic DNA was isolated and quantified by UV absorbance on a Nanodrop 2000c.

The sequence derives from a man between 18 and 29 years old in good health. Source material: naive CD4+ T cells sorted from blood. This sample's cell subset or site label indicates: CD45RA+ positively selected. The chain was built from TRBV18 and TRBJ1-1, with the D gene too uncertain to name. The CDR3 reads as follows: CASSLWTDLGAEAFF. The base sequence is TGTGCCAGCTCACTTTGGACCGATCTAGGCGCTGAAGCTTTCTTT. With the rest looked up from the reference TRBV18 and TRBJ1-1 genes rather than sequenced, the full variable domain is NAGVMQNPRHLVRRRGQEARLRCSPMKGHSHVYWYRQLPEEGLKFMVYLQKENIIDESGMPKERFSAEFPKEGPSILRIQQVVRGDSAAYFCASSLWTDLGAEAFFGQGTRLTVV.